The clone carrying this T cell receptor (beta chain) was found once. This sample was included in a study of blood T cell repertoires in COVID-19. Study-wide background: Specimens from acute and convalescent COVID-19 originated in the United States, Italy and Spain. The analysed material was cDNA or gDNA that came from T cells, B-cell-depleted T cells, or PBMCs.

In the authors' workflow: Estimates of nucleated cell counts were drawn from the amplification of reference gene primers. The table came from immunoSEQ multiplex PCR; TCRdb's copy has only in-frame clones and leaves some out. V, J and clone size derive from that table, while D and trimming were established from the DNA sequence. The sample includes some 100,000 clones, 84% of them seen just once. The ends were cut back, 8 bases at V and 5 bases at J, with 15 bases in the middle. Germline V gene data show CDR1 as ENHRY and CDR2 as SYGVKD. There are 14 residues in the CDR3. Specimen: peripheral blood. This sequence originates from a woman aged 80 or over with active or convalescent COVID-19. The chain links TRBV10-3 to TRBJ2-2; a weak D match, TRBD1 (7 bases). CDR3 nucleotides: TGTGCCATCCGCGGGACAGTGGGGACCGGGGAGCTGTTTTTT. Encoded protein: CAIRGTVGTGELFF.